Below, 3 T cell receptor beta chains from the same sample are listed, as sequenced in a study of blood T cells in healthy people across ages. Through a sample-barcoded 5' primer and a J-beta primer mix, a second PCR was run for roughly 6 to 11 cycles. A single record per CDR3 protein comes from TCRdb applying MiXCR to the 5' RACE reads. This table has hundreds of thousands of distinct CDR3 sequences, about 21% appearing once. Material: blood. The receptors shown here come from a man aged 70 or older in good health.

The genes are TRBV3-1 and TRBJ1-1, with D possibly being TRBD1 (5 bases). The CDR3 covers 14 residues. In germline, CDR1 is LGHDT, CDR2 YNNKEL (reference sequence). Between the trimmed V and J ends, which lost 0 bases and 7 bases, there was a span of 12 bases. In nucleotides, the CDR3 is TGTGCCAGCAGCCAAGACAGGGATGGGGTTGAAGCTTTCTTT. Protein sequence: CASSQDRDGVEAFF.

This chain links TRBV7-2 with TRBJ1-5, with D possibly being TRBD1 (6 bases). The germline V and J ends were trimmed by 3 bases and 0 bases, with 15 bases remaining between them. Germline loops: CDR1 SGHTA, CDR2 FQGNSA. The CDR3 loop spans 17 amino acids. The CDR3 DNA is TGTGCCAGCAGCTTTTACGGGGGGGCGAATAGCAATCAGCCCCAGCATTTT. This sequence encodes CASSFYGGANSNQPQHF.

Notes on this clonotype: A much larger clone lies a single base off, so this may be a read error. This chain uses TRBV18 with TRBJ2-3; tentative D call: TRBD2 (5 bases). Deletions cut 6 bases from V and 0 bases from J, with 13 bases between. CDR1 and CDR2 (germline): KGHSH, LQKENI. This CDR3 region has 15 residues. The CDR3 here is CASSLFGLSTDTQYF. The CDR3 DNA reads as TGTGCCAGCTCCCTTTTCGGACTGAGCACAGATACGCAGTATTTT.